These 14 T cell receptor beta chains were sequenced from one sample in a study of shared T cell receptors in the human thymus. The protocol was immunoSEQ multiplex PCR, while the TCRdb copy is restricted to in-frame clones and leaves out a portion. There are about 660,000 clones in the sample; 70% to 90% occur only once, and 0.0095% to 0.011% lies in the top ten. These sequences were also reported in another study, on human thymus T cells.

Specimen: thymocytes. All receptors come from a boy in the first two years of life with a congenital heart defect.

The sample holds one count of this clone. The chain employs TRBV5-6 and TRBJ1-5, with 7 bases fitting TRBD1. Trimming removed 2 bases from V and 4 bases from J; junction bases left unmatched: 15. Germline loops: CDR1 SGHDT, CDR2 YYEEEE. The CDR3 covers 18 residues. CDR3 residues: CASSLLAGTGEGNQPQHF. The CDR3 coding sequence is TGTGCCAGCAGCTTACTTGCGGGAACAGGGGAAGGTAATCAGCCCCAGCATTTT.

The rearrangement links TRBV30 to TRBJ1-2; D gene ambiguous. V lost 5 bases to trimming and J lost 4 bases, with 11 bases between them. The CDR3 is 12 residues long. Per the germline V gene, CDR1 is GTSNPN and CDR2 is SVGIG (reference sequence). CDR3 loop: CAWLQVSYGYTF. CDR3 in DNA: TGTGCCTGGCTGCAGGTTAGCTATGGCTACACCTTC.

CDR3 loop: CASSEARKRGNTGELFF. The CDR3 nucleotides are TGTGCCAGCAGTGAAGCCAGAAAGCGGGGGAACACCGGGGAGCTGTTTTTT. This rearrangement joins TRBV2 to TRBJ2-2; 7 bases fit TRBD2. CDR3 length: 17 residues. V lost 0 bases, J lost 1 base, and 5 bases stayed unmatched. Germline assignment: CDR1 SNHLY and CDR2 FYNNEI.

The chain joins TRBV2 to TRBJ2-2; TRBD1 is a possible D gene (6 bases). Germline CDR1 is SNHLY and CDR2 is FYNNEI. CDR3 size: 16 residues. V shed 0 bases and J shed 1 base, with 9 bases lying between them. CDR3 region: CASSEARTENTGELFF. In DNA, the CDR3 is TGTGCCAGCAGTGAAGCTCGGACAGAGAACACCGGGGAGCTGTTTTTT. The whole variable domain, filled in from reference TRBV2 and TRBJ2-2, reads EPEVTQTPSHQVTQMGQEVILRCVPISNHLYFYWYRQILGQKVEFLVSFYNNEISEKSEIFDDQFSVERPDGSNFTLKIRSTKLEDSAMYFCASSEARTENTGELFFGEGSRLTVL.

The V gene is TRBV6-5, the J gene TRBJ1-3, with D unresolved. CDR1 is MNHEY and CDR2 is SVGAGI in the germline V gene. CDR3 length: 15 residues. Trimming shortened V by 2 bases and J by 0 bases, and 8 bases separated the two germline ends. CDR3 in amino acids: CASSYLAGSGNTIYF. Here the CDR3 DNA reads TGTGCCAGCAGTTACCTAGCCGGCTCTGGAAACACCATATATTTT.

The count of this clone is one. This chain uses TRBV5-6 with TRBJ2-7; TRBD2 matches at 7 bases. The CDR3 sequence is 16 residues long. The ends lost 10 bases at V and 6 bases at J; junction bases unmatched: 22. Per germline, CDR1 SGHDT and CDR2 YYEEEE. As DNA, the CDR3 is TGTGCCCCCCCCCGTCGCGAGCGGGGCGGGGGTACCGAGCAGTACTTC. It yields the protein CAPPRRERGGGTEQYF.

The chain uses TRBV28 and TRBJ2-2; 14 bases fit TRBD2. Trimming at V came to 5 bases and at J to 6 bases, leaving 8 bases not matched to a gene. The CDR3 is 17 amino acids. Germline V CDR1 and CDR2: MDHEN, SYDVKM. In nucleotides, the CDR3 is TGTGCCAGCAGTGGTCGACTAGCGGGAGGGCAACCCGGGGAGCTGTTTTTT. This gives the protein CASSGRLAGGQPGELFF. The full variable domain, completed using reference TRBV28 and TRBJ2-2, is DVKVTQSSRYLVKRTGEKVFLECVQDMDHENMFWYRQDPGLGLRLIYFSYDVKMKEKGDIPEGYSVSREKKERFSLILESASTNQTSMYLCASSGRLAGGQPGELFFGEGSRLTVL.

With regard to this clone: Additional DNA sequences in this sample encode the identical CDR3. The chain uses TRBV9 and TRBJ2-5; 7 positions match TRBD2. The CDR3 contains 13 residues. J gave up 4 bases and V 0 bases, and 0 bases lay outside the gene matches. Germline lookup yields CDR1 SGDLS and CDR2 YYNGEE. The CDR3 sequence is CASSVGGGETQYF. The DNA of the CDR3 is TGTGCCAGCAGCGTAGGCGGGGGAGAGACCCAGTACTTC.

The chain couples TRBV5-4 to TRBJ2-5; no firm D call. TRBJ2-7 matches the DNA end more closely, so the J call is doubtful. Germline V CDR1 and CDR2: SGHNT, YYREEE (reference sequence). This CDR3 is built from 13 residues. Here the CDR3 reads CASSLGLDYEQYF. CDR3 bases: TGTGCCAGCAGCTTGGGCCTAGACTACGAGCAGTACTTC.

J is TRBJ2-7 and V is TRBV19; 9 nucleotides agree with TRBD1. Germline V gene sequence: CDR1 LNHDA, CDR2 SQIVND (reference sequence). The trim removed 0 bases at V and 1 base at J, leaving 4 bases unmatched. CDR3 length equals 16 residues. CDR3 nucleotides: TGTGCCAGTAGTATAGATGGGACAGGGTGGTCCTACGAGCAGTACTTC. It translates to CASSIDGTGWSYEQYF. Full variable domain (remainder filled in from reference TRBV19 and TRBJ2-7): DGGITQSPKYLFRKEGQNVTLSCEQNLNHDAMYWYRQDPGQGLRLIYYSQIVNDFQKGDIAEGYSVSREKKESFPLTVTSAQKNPTAFYLCASSIDGTGWSYEQYFGPGTRLTVT.

J is TRBJ2-7 and V is TRBV18; TRBD1 matches 7 bases. The CDR3 runs to 14 residues. Germline CDR1 reads KGHSH; CDR2 reads LQKENI. Losses at the gene ends were 4 bases for V and 3 bases for J; bases not matched to a gene: 6. In DNA form, the CDR3 reads TGTGCCAGCTCACGGGACAGAAGAGTCTACGAGCAGTACTTC. The encoded protein is CASSRDRRVYEQYF.

This chain links TRBV27 with TRBJ2-5; 7 bases line up with TRBD1. Germline V gene data show CDR1 as MNHEY and CDR2 as SMNVEV (reference sequence). The CDR3 spans 15 residues. V shed 0 bases and J 2 bases; nucleotides not matched to a gene: 3. The CDR3 sequence is CASSLSGTVQETQYF. CDR3 in DNA: TGTGCCAGCAGTTTATCGGGGACAGTTCAAGAGACCCAGTACTTC.

The rearrangement uses TRBV28 and TRBJ2-5; TRBD1 agrees at 8 bases. CDR1 and CDR2 from the germline V gene are MDHEN and SYDVKM. This CDR3 has 15 amino acids. Trimming took 6 bases from V and 2 from J; bases not matched to a gene: 8. CDR3 amino acids: CASRQDRAVQETQYF. CDR3 bases: TGTGCCAGCAGACAGGACAGGGCCGTTCAAGAGACCCAGTACTTC.

This clone showed up just once. The chain recombines TRBV5-6 with TRBJ1-2; TRBD1 agrees at 8 bases. V lost 3 bases to trimming and J lost 2 bases; unmatched junction nucleotides: 6. Germline assignment: CDR1 SGHDT and CDR2 YYEEEE. The CDR3 has 15 residues. In DNA form, the CDR3 reads TGTGCCAGCAGCTGCCGCAGGGGGCAGAACTATGGCTACACCTTC. This gives the protein CASSCRRGQNYGYTF.